This T cell receptor beta chain stems from a study of blood T cell repertoires in COVID-19. About the study: Acute and convalescent COVID-19 samples came from the United States, Italy and Spain. The analysed material was cDNA or gDNA that came from T cells, B-cell-depleted T cells, or PBMCs.

The CDR3 contains 17 residues. V lost 2 bases, J lost 0 bases, and 14 bases lay in between. Germline lookup yields CDR1 SNHLY and CDR2 FYNNEI. Source study methods: Nucleated cell number was recorded as an estimate derived from reference gene primer amplification. Data came from immunoSEQ multiplex PCR; TCRdb stores just in-frame clones and leaves some out. The V and J calls and clone size were taken over from that table, and D and trimming were inferred from the DNA. The data hold about 120,000 clones, with 65% to 80% observed a single time. This clonotype originated in a man aged 65-85 years with acute or convalescent COVID-19. Sequenced input: peripheral blood. The rearrangement uses TRBV2 and TRBJ1-5; weak D call: TRBD1 (5 bases). CDR3 residues: CASSENPGLDSNQPQHF. The CDR3 bases are TGTGCCAGCAGTGAAAACCCGGGACTTGATAGCAATCAGCCCCAGCATTTT.